This paragraph covers one T cell receptor beta chain sequence. What it binds is unknown. This entry belongs to a study of human T cells and chemical hapten exposure. About the research overall: Minor pooled library volume differences mainly drove per-sample TCR yield variation. Study-wide results and caveats: High-frequency TCRs, those above 1 in 1000, stayed the same after DPC sensitization.

Time point noted: healthy volunteer bleed at 2 weeks. The template was total RNA from unfractionated whole blood. The library attached unique molecular identifiers to individual cDNA molecules. MiXCR was run by TCRdb on the RACE reads, yielding one entry per CDR3 protein. Altogether roughly 120,000 distinct CDR3 sequences are present, approximately 8.3% being singletons, with the ten largest covering roughly 2%. Trimming removed 4 bases from V and 0 bases from J, with 16 bases in between. The CDR3 is made up of 17 amino acids. The sequencing input was whole blood. The genes are TRBV12-3 or TRBV12-4 and TRBJ2-1; weak D call: TRBD2 (7 bases). The origin of this receptor is a male donor in good health. Some clones in this sample may be carry-over from other donors' samples. The CDR3 DNA reads as TGTGCCAGCAGTTATAGGGGGTCGGGGGGCTCCTACAATGAGCAGTTCTTC. Amino acids: CASSYRGSGGSYNEQFF.